These 6 T cell receptor beta chains were all obtained from the same sample, sequenced in a study of patients and donors after allogeneic stem cell transplantation. MiXCR, applied by TCRdb to the RT-PCR reads, yields one record per CDR3 protein. The table has some 31,000 distinct CDR3 sequences, about 37% seen once; the top ten hold about 80%. Material for sequencing was blood, either unsorted or a sorted T cell fraction (not recorded which). The origin of the receptors is a human donor who was either an allogeneic HSCT recipient or a stem cell or donor lymphocyte infusion donor (not recorded which). It is not recorded whose cells these are; they may come from a transplant donor.

The chain has TRBV5-1 and TRBJ2-2; no clear D. CDR3 length: 14 amino acids. Trimming left V 0 bases short and J 1 base short, with 4 bases between. Germline values: CDR1 SGHRS, CDR2 YFSETQ. CDR3 sequence reads: CASSLERNTGELFF. CDR3 bases: TGCGCCAGCAGCTTGGAGCGGAACACCGGGGAGCTGTTTTTT.

The chain couples TRBV7-9 to TRBJ2-7, with D possibly TRBD2 on 6 matching bases. Germline V gene sequence: CDR1 SEHNR, CDR2 FQNEAQ (reference sequence). V lost 2 bases, J lost 3 bases, and 11 bases lay in between. The length of the CDR3 is 14 residues. Here the CDR3 DNA reads TGTGCCAGCAGCTTATTTACTAGCAGCTACGAGCAGTACTTC. It translates to CASSLFTSSYEQYF.

This chain uses TRBV7-2 with TRBJ2-1; no clear D. The CDR3 spans 15 residues. CDR1 is SGHTA, CDR2 FQGNSA, per germline. With 5 bases removed from V and 0 bases from J, the gap between germline ends came to 11 bases. DNA for the CDR3: TGTGCCAGCAGCCCGGGCCGCAGCTCCTACAATGAGCAGTTCTTC. Protein: CASSPGRSSYNEQFF.

The rearrangement joins TRBV7-6 to TRBJ1-5; no reliable D call. Germline V gene data show CDR1 as SGHVS and CDR2 as FNYEAQ. The CDR3 covers 15 residues. The V gene lost 3 bases and the J gene lost 4 bases, with 13 bases spanning the gap. Written as DNA, the CDR3 is TGTGCCAGCAGCTTGGACGTGTTTGGGAATCAGCCCCAGCATTTT. It is translated as CASSLDVFGNQPQHF.

The CDR3 coding sequence is TGTGCCAGCAGTTTTTTCACGGGGGGCGACTACAATGAGCAGTTCTTC. Its translation: CASSFFTGGDYNEQFF. The gene calls are TRBV27 and TRBJ2-1; tentative D call: TRBD2 (7 bases). There are 16 residues in the CDR3. V lost 3 bases, J lost 3 bases, and 15 bases lay in between. Germline V CDR1 and CDR2: MNHEY, SMNVEV (reference sequence).

This CDR3 is CASTSDRGGPQHF. The CDR3 bases are TGTGCCAGCACCTCGGACAGGGGAGGGCCCCAGCATTTT. The rearrangement uses TRBV6-2 or TRBV6-3 and TRBJ1-5, with 9 bases identical to TRBD1. This CDR3 contains 13 residues. Germline lookup yields CDR1 MNHEY and CDR2 SVGEGT. Unmatched junction bases numbered 7, after V lost 7 bases and J lost 9 bases.